This TCR beta chain was captured in a study of T cell repertoires in cytomegalovirus infection. Study-level findings and limits: In two of eight donors, the top clonotype was HLA-C-restricted CMV-specific.

The CDR3 loop spans 15 amino acids. Per germline, CDR1 DFQATT and CDR2 SNEGSKA (reference sequence). Germline trimming cut 0 bases from V and 4 bases from J; bases unmatched to any gene: 3. Worth noting for this clonotype: What it recognizes is unknown.

In TCRdb, the reads were re-called with MiXCR into one record per CDR3 protein. This table has some 97,000 distinct CDR3 sequences, about 25% appearing once. The specimen was CD8+ T cells from PBMCs. This receptor was identified in a human donor in good health (CMV status not recorded). Some clones in this sample may be carry-over from other donors' samples. The V and J genes are TRBV20-1 and TRBJ2-3; TRBD2 matches at 11 bases. The CDR3 coding sequence is TGCAGTGCTAGAGACGGACTAGCGGGCGCAGATACGCAGTATTTT. It specifies CSARDGLAGADTQYF.